This T cell receptor beta chain is drawn from a study of CD8 T cells in Susac syndrome. Random hexamers were used to reverse transcribe an amount of about 0.5 to 1 ug RNA. TCRdb independently ran MiXCR on the immunoSEQ multiplex PCR reads; one entry per CDR3 protein. Among 200,000 to 250,000 distinct CDR3 sequences listed, 95% were seen once. Overall study results and limits: The TCR sequencing and HLA analysis in the study involved a relatively small number of individuals, as the study acknowledged.

The multiple sclerosis controls were treatment-naive patients affected by stable or active relapsing-remitting disease. A word on this clonotype: No antigen is known for it.

The CDR3 spans 12 residues. Germline V gene lookup returns CDR1 DFQATT and CDR2 SNEGSKA (reference sequence). The ends were cut back, 6 bases at V and 9 bases at J, with 17 bases in the middle. This clonotype originated in a human donor with multiple sclerosis. This chain uses TRBV20-1 with TRBJ2-5, with D perhaps TRBD1 (6 bases). The sequencing sample was made of CD4+ T cells from PBMCs. The CDR3 loop reads CSAHGQPPAQYF. As DNA, the CDR3 is TGCAGTGCCCACGGACAGCCACCGGCCCAGTACTTC.